This TCR beta chain derives from a study of identifying expanded T cells in peripheral blood. V gave up 6 bases and J gave up 0 bases, with 11 bases separating them. The CDR3 extends over 15 amino acids. CDR1 and CDR2 from the germline V gene are MNHEY and SMNVEV (reference sequence). The repertoire was sequenced with immunoSEQ multiplex PCR; TCRdb's copy has only in-frame clones and lacks some. Among more than 50,000 clones listed, about four fifths were seen once. The sequencing sample was made of blood. The chain carries TRBV27 and TRBJ1-4; maybe TRBD1 (5 bases). The receptor's source is a person aged 18 to 70 in good health. The CDR3 DNA sequence: TGTGCCAGCAGGTTCGGGACTGCAACTAATGAAAAACTGTTTTTT. Residues: CASRFGTATNEKLFF.